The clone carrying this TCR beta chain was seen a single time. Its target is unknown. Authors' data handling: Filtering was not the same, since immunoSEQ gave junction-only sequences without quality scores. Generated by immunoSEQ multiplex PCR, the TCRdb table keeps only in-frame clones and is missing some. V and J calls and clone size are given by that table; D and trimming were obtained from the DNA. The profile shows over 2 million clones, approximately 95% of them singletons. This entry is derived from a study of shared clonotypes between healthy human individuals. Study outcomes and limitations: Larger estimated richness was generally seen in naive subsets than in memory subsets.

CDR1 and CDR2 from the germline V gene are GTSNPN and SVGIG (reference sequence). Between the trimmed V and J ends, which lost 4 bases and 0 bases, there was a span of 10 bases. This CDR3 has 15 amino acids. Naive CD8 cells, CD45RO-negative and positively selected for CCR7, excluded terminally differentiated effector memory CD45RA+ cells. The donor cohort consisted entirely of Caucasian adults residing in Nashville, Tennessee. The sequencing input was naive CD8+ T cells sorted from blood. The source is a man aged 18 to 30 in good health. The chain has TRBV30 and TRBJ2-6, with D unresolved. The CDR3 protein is CAWTGKYSGANVLTF. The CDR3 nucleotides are TGTGCCTGGACAGGAAAATACTCTGGGGCCAACGTCCTGACTTTC.